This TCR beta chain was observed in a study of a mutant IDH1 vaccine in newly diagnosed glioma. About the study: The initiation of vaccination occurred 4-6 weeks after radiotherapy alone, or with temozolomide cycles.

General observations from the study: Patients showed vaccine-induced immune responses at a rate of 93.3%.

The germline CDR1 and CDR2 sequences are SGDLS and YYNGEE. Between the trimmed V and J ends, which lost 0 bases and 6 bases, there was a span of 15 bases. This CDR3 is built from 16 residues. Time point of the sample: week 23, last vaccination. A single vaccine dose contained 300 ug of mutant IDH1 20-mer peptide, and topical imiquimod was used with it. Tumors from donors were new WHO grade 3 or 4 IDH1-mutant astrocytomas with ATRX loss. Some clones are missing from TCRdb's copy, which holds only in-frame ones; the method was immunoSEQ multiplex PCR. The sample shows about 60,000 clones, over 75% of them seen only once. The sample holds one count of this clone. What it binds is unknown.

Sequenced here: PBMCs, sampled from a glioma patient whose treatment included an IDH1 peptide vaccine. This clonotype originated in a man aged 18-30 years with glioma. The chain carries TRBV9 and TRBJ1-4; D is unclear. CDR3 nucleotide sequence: TGTGCCAGCAGCGTAGAGTCGGGCGGACCTGATGAAAAACTGTTTTTT. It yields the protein CASSVESGGPDEKLFF.